The clone carrying this TCR beta chain turned up a few times. This entry belongs to a study of OX40 agonist ivuxolimab in advanced cancers. For the study at large: Ivuxolimab, an antibody acting as an agonist of OX40 (CD134), was used to treat patients.

Method: immunoSEQ multiplex PCR; TCRdb's copy keeps in-frame clones and lacks some. The sample yields over 65,000 clones, 65% to 85% seen once. Germline-derived CDR1 and CDR2 are SQVTM and ANQGSEA. The CDR3 loop spans 11 amino acids. The ends were cut back, 4 bases at V and 3 bases at J, with 7 bases in the middle. This sample comprised CD4+ or CD8+ T cells sorted from blood, obtained in a trial of the OX40 agonist ivuxolimab. The receptor was isolated from an adult with an advanced solid tumor such as melanoma, head and neck, liver or kidney cancer. This chain uses TRBV29-1 with TRBJ2-7, with D unclear. CDR3 amino acids: CSVALDYEQYF. Here the CDR3 DNA reads TGCAGCGTTGCTCTCGACTACGAGCAGTACTTC.